Sequencing of this T cell receptor (beta chain) was carried out in a study of OX40 agonist ivuxolimab in advanced cancers. Overall study: Clinicians treated patients with ivuxolimab, an agonistic anti-OX40 (CD134) antibody. Participants, approximately 80% male, averaged approximately 56 years of age, ranging from roughly 23 to 90.

CDR1 is SGHRS, CDR2 YFSETQ, per germline. The CDR3 sequence is 13 residues long. Trimming left V 1 base short and J 6 bases short, with 8 bases between. Sequenced by immunoSEQ multiplex PCR; TCRdb stores in-frame clones only, minus some. Of 96,000 or so clones listed, less than 85% are singletons. This TCR came from an adult with an advanced solid tumor such as melanoma, head and neck, liver or kidney cancer. The specimen was CD4+ or CD8+ T cells sorted from blood, collected in a trial of the OX40 agonist ivuxolimab. The rearrangement uses TRBV5-1 and TRBJ2-1; a possible D gene is TRBD1 (6 bases). CDR3 amino acids: CASSLTGSNEQFF. Here the CDR3 DNA reads TGCGCCAGCAGCTTGACAGGGTCCAATGAGCAGTTCTTC.